This TCR beta chain came from a study of blood T cell repertoires in COVID-19 (dated by TCRdb to the early 2020s). Regarding the complete study: Collaborator samples came from the United States, Italy and Spain and covered acute and convalescent phases of COVID-19. The prospective study material was composed of cDNA or gDNA derived from T cells, B-cell-depleted T cells, or PBMCs. Deeply sampled blood TCRbeta repertoires from subjects exposed to, actively infected with, or recovered from COVID-19 were included in the dataset. The repertoires were released in a freely available public database meant as a resource for research on the immune response to SARS-CoV-2. The samples were drawn from two sources: the first 160 participants of the ongoing ImmuneRACE study, and approximately 1,300 subjects contributed by 6 global collaborators. Sample metadata almost always included a de-identified subject ID, COVID-19 status, age in years and sex. Where available, HLA class I and class II types were obtained from metadata supplied by the sample provider rather than from assay-based typing.

Notes on this clone: Its antigen specificity is not known. No base-level quality is on record; no much larger clone is a single base apart.

TCRbeta CDR3 regions were amplified from genomic DNA using the immunoSEQ Assay, a bias-controlled multiplex PCR. Per the source publication's procedure: The number of nucleated cells in each sample was estimated from the amplification of reference gene primers within the assay. To quantify the absolute abundance of each unique TCRbeta CDR3 rearrangement, sequence reads were collapsed and filtered. Productive Simpson clonality was computed per sample as the square root of Simpson's diversity index over productive rearrangements. This immuneACCESS table, as held by TCRdb, lists in-frame sequences with V and J called but not all clones. Of the missing ones, under half trace to an unresolved V gene in checked studies; the others have no known cause. Clonal size and the V and J genes are those of that table, whereas D and trimming came from the DNA. Recorded for this sample are 150,000 to 200,000 clones; around 82% of them occurred a single time. The ten largest account for 7% of the sample.

In Seattle, one collaborating source enrolled patients while the infection was active and tracked those patients longitudinally over the course of disease. Each collaborating institution followed its own protocols to collect whole blood in K2EDTA tubes. For TCRbeta analysis, collaborators shipped samples as frozen whole blood, isolated PBMCs, or DNA extracted from either of those sample types. The research as a whole found: Clinical and demographic metadata were provided uncurated, with the amount varying by source and participant.

The germline ends are 11 bases apart after V is trimmed by 5 bases and J by 4 bases. Based on the germline V gene, the CDR1 and CDR2 sequences are SGHAT and FQNNGV. The CDR3 starts with the cysteine, ends with the phenylalanine, and has 13 residues. Only the CDR3 portion is preserved as DNA: 39 bases, with reading frame beginning at the first base. This receptor was obtained from a middle-aged woman with COVID-19, enrolled during active disease. The sequenced material came from peripheral blood. The rearrangement combines TRBV11-2 with TRBJ2-5; the best D guess is TRBD1, with 5 bases matching. The nucleotide sequence reads TGTGCCAGCAGCCTACAAGGGGCAGAGACCCAGTACTTC. Translated, it gives CASSLQGAETQYF.